Below are 20 T cell receptor beta chains sequenced from a single sample in a study of T cell responses to AZD1222 COVID-19 vaccine. The method was immunoSEQ multiplex PCR; TCRdb's version includes in-frame clones alone and lacks a portion of them. The sample has 140,000 to 150,000 clones, 90% to 95% seen once. The sequencing here drew on peripheral blood, taken after recovery from COVID-19. These receptors all come from an adult who had recovered from COVID-19.

The chain uses TRBV27 and TRBJ2-3; D gene uncertain. This CDR3 has 12 amino acids. V shed 6 bases and J shed 4 bases, with 8 bases lying between them. Germline V lookup: CDR1 MNHEY, CDR2 SMNVEV (reference sequence). The CDR3 sequence: CASRSLSDTQYF. Here the CDR3 DNA reads TGTGCCAGCAGATCTCTATCAGATACGCAGTATTTT.

This clone was observed a single time. V gene TRBV24-1 combines with J gene TRBJ1-5; no definite D call. The V end was cut by 2 bases, the J end by 7 bases, with 17 bases between. The CDR3 has 16 residues. Germline values: CDR1 KGHDR, CDR2 SFDVKD. The CDR3 reads CATSDYRDRPAQPQHF. CDR3 nucleotide sequence: TGTGCCACCAGTGATTACCGGGATCGCCCTGCCCAGCCCCAGCATTTT.

The V gene is TRBV5-1, the J gene TRBJ2-7, with D possibly matching TRBD1 (5 bases). Trimming pared 0 bases from V and 6 bases from J, leaving 16 bases between. CDR3 length: 15 residues. Germline V gene lookup returns CDR1 SGHRS and CDR2 YFSETQ. For the CDR3, the DNA is TGCGCCAGCAGCTTGGTATGGGGCTCTGGGGCCGAGCAGTACTTC. Encoded protein: CASSLVWGSGAEQYF.

The rearrangement uses TRBV5-1 and TRBJ2-7, with TRBD1 identical over 8 bases. Germline loops: CDR1 SGHRS, CDR2 YFSETQ. The CDR3 runs to 17 residues. The V segment lost 0 bases and the J segment 0 bases; nucleotides outside the gene matches: 8. CDR3 nucleotides: TGCGCCAGCAGCTTGGTATTCCCCGGGACAGGCTCCTACGAGCAGTACTTC. Amino acids: CASSLVFPGTGSYEQYF.

The J gene is TRBJ2-5, the V gene TRBV28; D unclear. Germline V gene sequence: CDR1 MDHEN, CDR2 SYDVKM. Trimming took off 7 bases at V and 1 base at J, with 4 bases between the two ends. This CDR3 has 11 residues. The CDR3 here is CASTSQETQYF. CDR3 nucleotides: TGTGCCAGCACCTCCCAAGAGACCCAGTACTTC.

The chain carries TRBV28 and TRBJ1-6; 7 bases match TRBD1. Unmatched junction bases numbered 10, after V lost 1 base and J lost 13 bases. CDR1 and CDR2 from the germline V gene are MDHEN and SYDVKM. The CDR3 contains 15 residues. The CDR3: CASSLFETGRGPLHF. The CDR3 region has the DNA TGTGCCAGCAGTTTATTTGAGACAGGGAGGGGGCCCCTCCACTTT. Full variable domain (missing parts from reference TRBV28 and TRBJ1-6): DVKVTQSSRYLVKRTGEKVFLECVQDMDHENMFWYRQDPGLGLRLIYFSYDVKMKEKGDIPEGYSVSREKKERFSLILESASTNQTSMYLCASSLFETGRGPLHFGNGTRLTVT.

The CDR3 here is CASSYPPRRGHLNTEAFF. The CDR3 coding sequence is TGTGCCAGCAGTTACCCCCCACGCAGGGGGCATTTGAACACTGAAGCTTTCTTT. The chain combines TRBV28 with TRBJ1-1; 8 bases fit TRBD1. J was trimmed by 0 bases and V by 4 bases; bases with no gene match: 13. There are 18 residues in the CDR3. CDR1 is MDHEN and CDR2 is SYDVKM in the germline V gene.

The chain combines TRBV7-2 with TRBJ1-1; D is perhaps TRBD1 (6 bases). CDR1 is SGHTA, CDR2 FQGNSA, per germline. The CDR3 loop spans 16 amino acids. V was trimmed by 5 bases and J by 0 bases, leaving 16 bases between them. Here the CDR3 DNA reads TGTGCCAGCAGCCAACCAGGGGTGATCATGAACACTGAAGCTTTCTTT. Its protein is CASSQPGVIMNTEAFF.

The rearrangement links TRBV9 to TRBJ1-2, with D unclear. The germline V and J ends were trimmed by 4 bases and 4 bases, with 8 bases remaining between them. CDR3 length equals 12 residues. Germline V gene sequence: CDR1 SGDLS, CDR2 YYNGEE. The CDR3: CASSTTGYGYTF. CDR3 nucleotides: TGTGCCAGCAGCACCACCGGCTATGGCTACACCTTC.

J is TRBJ2-5 and V is TRBV5-8; D is perhaps TRBD2 (6 bases). Germline loops: CDR1 SGHTS, CDR2 YDEGEE. The CDR3 consists of 14 residues. Trimming stripped 3 bases from V and 3 bases from J, with 12 bases between. CDR3 residues: CASSSWTGEETQYF. The CDR3 region has the DNA TGTGCCAGCAGCTCTTGGACGGGGGAAGAGACCCAGTACTTC.

J is TRBJ1-2 and V is TRBV3-1 (or the pseudogene TRBV3-2), with TRBD1 matching 8 bases. V was pared by 0 bases and J by 0 bases, with 12 bases of the junction left unmatched. This CDR3 region has 19 residues. Germline V lookup: CDR1 LGHDT, CDR2 YNNKEL (reference sequence). The CDR3 DNA reads as TGTGCCAGCAGCCAAGAATCTTGGGGACAGGCACCGACTAACTATGGCTACACCTTC. Translation: CASSQESWGQAPTNYGYTF.

The J gene is TRBJ2-1, the V gene TRBV28; possibly TRBD2 for D (7 bases). The CDR3 has 14 residues. V lost 7 bases, J lost 5 bases, and 15 bases lay in between. Per the germline V gene, CDR1 is MDHEN and CDR2 is SYDVKM. CDR3 protein: CASTRGGADNEQFF. For the CDR3, the DNA is TGTGCCAGCACCCGAGGGGGGGCAGACAATGAGCAGTTCTTC. Drawing the rest from reference TRBV28 and TRBJ2-1, the complete variable domain is DVKVTQSSRYLVKRTGEKVFLECVQDMDHENMFWYRQDPGLGLRLIYFSYDVKMKEKGDIPEGYSVSREKKERFSLILESASTNQTSMYLCASTRGGADNEQFFGPGTRLTVL.

Only one count was recorded for this clone. The rearrangement joins TRBV4-1 to TRBJ2-3; D gene unclear. CDR3 length equals 19 residues. V shed 3 bases and J shed 1 base, with 23 bases lying between them. In germline, CDR1 is MGHRA, CDR2 YSYEKL. The CDR3 here is CASSHGIEARSSCTDTQYF. The CDR3 bases are TGCGCCAGCAGCCATGGCATAGAGGCCCGCTCCTCTTGCACAGATACGCAGTATTTT.

V is TRBV30 and J is TRBJ1-6; 7 bases match TRBD1. CDR1 GTSNPN and CDR2 SVGIG come from the germline V gene (reference sequence). Trimming at V came to 3 bases and at J to 3 bases, leaving 11 bases not matched to a gene. The CDR3 spans 17 residues. This CDR3 reads CAWRHFDGTDYNSPLHF. Written as DNA, the CDR3 is TGTGCCTGGAGGCATTTTGATGGGACAGACTATAATTCACCCCTCCACTTT.

This chain links TRBV6-1 with TRBJ2-7; 7 nucleotides line up with TRBD2. This CDR3 is 14 amino acids long. Trimming at V came to 1 base and at J to 5 bases, leaving 5 bases not matched to a gene. Germline values: CDR1 MNHNS, CDR2 SASEGT. In DNA, the CDR3 is TGTGCCAGCAGTGAAGGCGGGAGAAACCACGAGCAGTACTTC. Its protein product is CASSEGGRNHEQYF.

The chain couples TRBV5-1 to TRBJ1-2; tentative D call: TRBD1 (5 bases). The CDR3 totals 15 residues. Between the trimmed V and J ends, which lost 0 bases and 0 bases, there was a span of 9 bases. Per germline, CDR1 SGHRS and CDR2 YFSETQ. In DNA, the CDR3 is TGCGCCAGCAGCTTGGGGCAGGGTCCTAACTATGGCTACACCTTC. It translates to CASSLGQGPNYGYTF.

The chain couples TRBV6-2 or TRBV6-3 to TRBJ2-7; TRBD1 agrees at 8 bases. The CDR3 is made up of 13 amino acids. Germline V gene sequence: CDR1 MNHEY, CDR2 SVGEGT. V lost 6 bases, J lost 3 bases, and 4 bases stayed unmatched. CDR3 nucleotide sequence: TGTGCCAGCAGCCGAGACAGGGGCTACGAGCAGTACTTC. Residues: CASSRDRGYEQYF.

The J gene is TRBJ2-5, the V gene TRBV28, with a weak D call TRBD1 (5 bases). The CDR3 length is 17 residues. The ends were cut back, 6 bases at V and 7 bases at J, with 27 bases in the middle. Germline V gives CDR1 MDHEN, CDR2 SYDVKM. The CDR3 DNA follows: TGTGCCAGCAGCTTCCTAGGACACACCGAAGGCGAAGGGACCCAGTACTTC. Translated, it gives CASSFLGHTEGEGTQYF.

The CDR3 sequence is CASSELAVQETQYF. CDR3 DNA sequence: TGTGCCAGCAGTGAGCTGGCAGTCCAAGAGACCCAGTACTTC. This chain connects TRBV25-1 to TRBJ2-5; D gene ambiguous. The CDR3 totals 14 residues. Germline assignment: CDR1 MGHDK and CDR2 SYGVNS. V lost 3 bases to trimming and J lost 1 base, with 9 bases between them. Full variable domain (missing parts from reference TRBV25-1 and TRBJ2-5): EADIYQTPRYLVIGTGKKITLECSQTMGHDKMYWYQQDPGMELHLIHYSYGVNSTEKGDLSSESTVSRIRTEHFPLTLESARPSHTSQYLCASSELAVQETQYFGPGTRLLVL.

Comment on this clone: A read error may account for a junction end that differs from germline. V gene TRBV18 combines with J gene TRBJ2-4; possible D gene TRBD2, 5 bases. The CDR3 has 15 residues. Germline lookup yields CDR1 KGHSH and CDR2 LQKENI. The CDR3 region is CASSPPEVGKNIQYF. The CDR3 DNA reads TGTGCCAGCTCACCACCGGAGGTTGGCAAAAACATTCAGTACTTT.